This passage covers 9 T cell receptor beta chains from one sample sequenced in a study of CD8 T cells in ankylosing spondylitis. TCRdb fed the 5' RACE reads into MiXCR, producing one record per CDR3 protein. Here the sample spans fewer than 25,000 distinct CDR3 sequences, about an eighth being singletons. Sequencing input: blood. The receptors here all came from a male donor with ankylosing spondylitis or in good health (not recorded which).

This clonotype was observed at least ten times. For the CDR3, the DNA is TGTGCCAGCAGACAACAGGGTACAGATACGCAGTATTTT. Translation: CASRQQGTDTQYF. V and J are TRBV7-9 and TRBJ2-3; the D gene is possibly TRBD1 (6 bases). Germline lookup yields CDR1 SEHNR and CDR2 FQNEAQ (reference sequence). The V end lost 6 bases, the J end lost 3 bases, and 10 bases lay between the germline ends. The CDR3 has 13 amino acids.

This chain connects TRBV11-2 to TRBJ1-2, with D perhaps matching TRBD1 (6 bases). CDR3 length: 15 residues. CDR1 SGHAT and CDR2 FQNNGV come from the germline V gene. V was cut by 1 base and J by 3 bases, with 12 bases left in between. The CDR3 DNA sequence: TGTGCCAGCAGCTTAGTAGGGGGAATGCACTATGGCTACACCTTC. It specifies CASSLVGGMHYGYTF.

The genes are TRBV12-3 or TRBV12-4 and TRBJ2-1; 10 bases are shared with TRBD2. V was clipped by 5 bases and J by 5 bases; unmatched bases: 6. The CDR3 is 15 amino acids. In DNA form, the CDR3 reads TGTGCCAGCAGTCTCCATAGCGGGGGGAACAATGAGCAGTTCTTC. Residues: CASSLHSGGNNEQFF.

This clonotype has ten or more counts. The rearrangement uses TRBV20-1 and TRBJ2-7, with a weak D call TRBD2 (6 bases). V was pared by 1 base and J by 5 bases, with 9 bases between. The germline V gene has CDR1 DFQATT and CDR2 SNEGSKA (reference sequence). This CDR3 spans 12 amino acids. The CDR3 DNA reads as TGCAGTGCTAGAGGGACTATCGACGAGCAGTACTTC. This encodes CSARGTIDEQYF.

This clonotype was picked up many times. The rearrangement uses TRBV29-1 and TRBJ1-1; TRBD1 aligns across 7 bases. Trimming at V came to 7 bases and at J to 0 bases, leaving 5 bases not matched to a gene. The V gene's germline CDR1 is SQVTM and CDR2 ANQGSEA. This CDR3 contains 13 residues. CDR3 sequence reads: CSGGTAMNTEAFF. Written as DNA, the CDR3 is TGCAGCGGTGGGACAGCCATGAACACTGAAGCTTTCTTT.

This clonotype has just a few counts. The chain carries TRBV29-1 and TRBJ1-6; D may be TRBD1 (5 bases). V lost 5 bases, J lost 7 bases, and 15 bases lay in between. Germline CDR1 SQVTM, CDR2 ANQGSEA. The CDR3 is 14 residues long. The CDR3 nucleotides are TGCAGCGTTACAGACGGGAGGGGCAATTCACCCCTCCACTTT. It specifies CSVTDGRGNSPLHF.

This clonotype was counted at least ten times. The chain joins TRBV5-1 to TRBJ2-3, with D possibly called TRBD1 or TRBD2 (5 bases each). The germline CDR1 and CDR2 sequences are SGHRS and YFSETQ. Trimming cost V 2 bases and J 1 base, with 14 bases left between them. This CDR3 contains 16 residues. The DNA of the CDR3 is TGCGCCAGCAGCTTAAGAGGGGAAGTAGGCACAGATACGCAGTATTTT. This encodes CASSLRGEVGTDTQYF.

The chain employs TRBV5-1 and TRBJ1-1; D remains ambiguous. This CDR3 comprises 14 residues. Germline V gene data show CDR1 as SGHRS and CDR2 as YFSETQ. The V end lost 0 bases, the J end lost 2 bases, and 8 bases lay between the germline ends. CDR3 sequence: CASSLADGNTEAFF. The CDR3 nucleotides are TGCGCCAGCAGCTTGGCCGACGGAAACACTGAAGCTTTCTTT.

Ten or more counts support this clonotype. The genes are TRBV29-1 and TRBJ1-5; D not resolved. V was clipped by 4 bases and J by 0 bases, with 4 bases between them. CDR3 length: 12 amino acids. Germline V gene sequence: CDR1 SQVTM, CDR2 ANQGSEA. CDR3 nucleotides: TGCAGCGTTGGGAATAGCAATCAGCCCCAGCATTTT. This encodes CSVGNSNQPQHF.